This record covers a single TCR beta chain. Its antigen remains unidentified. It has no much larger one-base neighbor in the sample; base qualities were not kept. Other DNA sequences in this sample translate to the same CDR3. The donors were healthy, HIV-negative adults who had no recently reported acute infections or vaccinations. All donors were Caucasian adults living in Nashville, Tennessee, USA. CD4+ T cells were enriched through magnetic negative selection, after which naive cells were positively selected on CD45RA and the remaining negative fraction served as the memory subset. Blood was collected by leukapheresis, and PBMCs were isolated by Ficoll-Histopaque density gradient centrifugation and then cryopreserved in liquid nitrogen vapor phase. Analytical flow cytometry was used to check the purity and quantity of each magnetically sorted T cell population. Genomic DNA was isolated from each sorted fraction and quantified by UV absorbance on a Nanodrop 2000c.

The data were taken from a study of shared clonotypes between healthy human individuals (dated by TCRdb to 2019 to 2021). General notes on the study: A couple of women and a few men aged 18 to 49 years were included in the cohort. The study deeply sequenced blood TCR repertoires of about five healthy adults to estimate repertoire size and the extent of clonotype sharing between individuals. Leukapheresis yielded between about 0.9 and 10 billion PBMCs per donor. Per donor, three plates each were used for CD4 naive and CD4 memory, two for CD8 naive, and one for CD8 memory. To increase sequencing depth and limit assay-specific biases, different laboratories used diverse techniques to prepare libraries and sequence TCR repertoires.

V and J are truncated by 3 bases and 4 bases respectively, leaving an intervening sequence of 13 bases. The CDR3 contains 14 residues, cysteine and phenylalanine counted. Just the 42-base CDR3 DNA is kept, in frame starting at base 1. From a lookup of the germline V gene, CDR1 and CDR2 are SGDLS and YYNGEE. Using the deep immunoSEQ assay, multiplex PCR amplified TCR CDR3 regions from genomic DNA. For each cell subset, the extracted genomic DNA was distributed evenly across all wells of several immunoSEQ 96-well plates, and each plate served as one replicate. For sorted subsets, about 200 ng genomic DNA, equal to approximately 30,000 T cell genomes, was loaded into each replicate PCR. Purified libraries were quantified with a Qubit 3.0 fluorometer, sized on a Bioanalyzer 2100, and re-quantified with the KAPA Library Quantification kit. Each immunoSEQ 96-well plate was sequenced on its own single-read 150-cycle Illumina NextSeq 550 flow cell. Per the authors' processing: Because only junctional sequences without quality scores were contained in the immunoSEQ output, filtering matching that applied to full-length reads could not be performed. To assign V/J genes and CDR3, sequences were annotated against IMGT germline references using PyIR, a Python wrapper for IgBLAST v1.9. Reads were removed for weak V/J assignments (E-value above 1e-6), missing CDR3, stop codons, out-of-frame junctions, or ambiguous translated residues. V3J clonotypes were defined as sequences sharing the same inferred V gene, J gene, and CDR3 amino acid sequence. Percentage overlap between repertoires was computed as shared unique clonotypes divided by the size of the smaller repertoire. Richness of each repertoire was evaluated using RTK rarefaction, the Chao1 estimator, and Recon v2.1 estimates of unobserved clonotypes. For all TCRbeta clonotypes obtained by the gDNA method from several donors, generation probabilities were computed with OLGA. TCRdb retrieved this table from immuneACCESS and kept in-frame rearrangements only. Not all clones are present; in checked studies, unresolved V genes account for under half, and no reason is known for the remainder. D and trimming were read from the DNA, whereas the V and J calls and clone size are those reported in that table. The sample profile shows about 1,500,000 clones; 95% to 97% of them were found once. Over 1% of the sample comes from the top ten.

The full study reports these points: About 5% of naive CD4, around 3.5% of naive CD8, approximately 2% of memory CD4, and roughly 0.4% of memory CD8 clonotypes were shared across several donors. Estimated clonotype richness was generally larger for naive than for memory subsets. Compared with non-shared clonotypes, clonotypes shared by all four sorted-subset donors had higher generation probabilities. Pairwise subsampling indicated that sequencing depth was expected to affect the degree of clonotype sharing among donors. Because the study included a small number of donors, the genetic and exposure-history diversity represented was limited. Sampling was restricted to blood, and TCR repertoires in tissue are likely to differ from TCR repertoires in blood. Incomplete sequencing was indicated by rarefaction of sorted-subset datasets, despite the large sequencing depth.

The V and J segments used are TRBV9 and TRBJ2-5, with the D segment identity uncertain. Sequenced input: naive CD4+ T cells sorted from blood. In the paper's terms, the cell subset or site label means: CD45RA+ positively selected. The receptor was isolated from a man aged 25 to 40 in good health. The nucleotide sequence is TGTGCCAGCAGCGGCGAAGGCAGGAGAGAGACCCAGTACTTC. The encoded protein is CASSGEGRRETQYF.